These 4 T cell receptor beta chains came from one sample sequenced in a study of PD-L1 blockade in urothelial cancer. Profiled with immunoSEQ multiplex PCR; TCRdb holds only in-frame clones, not every one. This sample has 100,000 or so clones, with approximately 86% found just once. This specimen was PBMCs, taken around atezolizumab (anti-PD-L1) treatment. The receptors here all came from a man aged 50-60 years with urothelial cancer.

The CDR3 coding sequence is TGCGCCAGCAGCACCGAGTCAACTTCACCCCTCCACTTT. Protein: CASSTESTSPLHF. This chain connects TRBV5-1 to TRBJ1-6; no clear D gene. Germline assignment: CDR1 SGHRS and CDR2 YFSETQ. V was pared by 4 bases and J by 9 bases, with 11 bases between. The CDR3 spans 13 residues.

The chain employs TRBV19 and TRBJ2-2; D unresolved. With 5 bases removed from V and 2 bases from J, the gap between germline ends came to 12 bases. This CDR3 is built from 15 residues. From germline, CDR1 is LNHDA and CDR2 SQIVND (reference sequence). The CDR3 loop reads CASSLTNRNTGELFF. CDR3 bases: TGTGCCAGTAGTTTAACCAACAGAAACACCGGGGAGCTGTTTTTT.

The chain combines TRBV5-1 with TRBJ1-4, with TRBD1 identical over 12 bases. The germline gives CDR1 SGHRS, CDR2 YFSETQ. V gave up 0 bases and J gave up 6 bases; unmatched junction bases: 0. The CDR3 is 15 residues long. CDR3 coding DNA: TGCGCCAGCAGCTTGGGGGACAGGGGGCATGAAAAACTGTTTTTT. Its protein product is CASSLGDRGHEKLFF.

With regard to this clone: The identical CDR3 is also encoded by other nucleotide sequences in the sample. The J gene is TRBJ1-5, the V gene TRBV19; 8 nucleotides match TRBD1. Trimming at V came to 7 bases and at J to 4 bases, leaving 0 bases not matched to a gene. Germline V gene data show CDR1 as LNHDA and CDR2 as SQIVND (reference sequence). The CDR3 length is 12 residues. The CDR3 is CASNRGNQPQHF. For the CDR3, the DNA is TGTGCCAGTAACAGGGGGAATCAGCCCCAGCATTTT. The variable domain in full, completed from reference TRBV19 and TRBJ1-5, reads DGGITQSPKYLFRKEGQNVTLSCEQNLNHDAMYWYRQDPGQGLRLIYYSQIVNDFQKGDIAEGYSVSREKKESFPLTVTSAQKNPTAFYLCASNRGNQPQHFGDGTRLSIL.